The source of this TCR beta chain is a study of response to subunit inactivated influenza vaccine (dated by TCRdb to the late 2010s). Study-level background: To follow how T cells responded to a trivalent subunit inactivated influenza vaccine, the researchers relied on deep quantitative profiling of the T cell receptor repertoire.

Concerning this clonotype itself: Its recognized antigen is unknown. No quality values exist for individual bases; no much larger clone is one base distant.

What the authors observed across the whole study: The authors proposed that each seasonal influenza vaccination may bring in only a limited number of new T cells.

The germline V gene supplies CDR1 SNHLY and CDR2 FYNNEI. V loses 6 bases, J loses 6 bases, and the germline ends lie 18 bases apart. Measured from the cysteine to the phenylalanine, the CDR3 is 15 residues long. The CDR3 DNA has 45 bases and is translated from base 1. The library relied on RT-PCR. Instrument on record: Illumina HiSeq 2500. The public reads were run again by TCRdb, first through fastp at Q25 and then through MiXCR, and only productive beta chains were kept. Entries that share a CDR3 protein sequence are merged under the most common genes and DNA. Counted in this sample were fewer than 600,000 distinct CDR3 sequences; approximately 7.7% of them appeared once. The top ten hold around 13% of the sample.

This TCR came from a man between 50 and 75 years old who received an inactivated influenza vaccine. Donor details come from another sample of the same person, matched by shared clones. Here the sequenced sample was PBMCs from blood, taken about 23 months after vaccination. The rearranged segments are TRBV2 and TRBJ1-5; the D gene is possibly TRBD1, with 6 bases matching. In nucleotides, the sequence is TGTGCCAGCAGCGGTGGGGGCACGAGGGGTCAGCCCCAGCATTTT. It encodes CASSGGGTRGQPQHF.